This T cell receptor beta chain was found in a study of cytomegalovirus exposure and HLA in healthy donors. Whole-study findings and limits: An observed cluster of highly shared sequence variants was recorded as a likely sequencing artifact.

V was pared by 0 bases and J by 1 base, with 7 bases of the junction left unmatched. Looked up from germline, CDR1 is SGHDT and CDR2 is YYEEEE. The CDR3 spans 17 residues. It was with 60 Vbeta and 13 Jbeta primers that the PCR ran. The data were produced by immunoSEQ multiplex PCR, yet TCRdb's version contains in-frame clones alone and is incomplete. The data contain around 150,000 clones, around 78% of them singletons. Worth noting for this clone: The antigen remains undetermined.

The source material was PBMCs. The chain joins TRBV5-6 to TRBJ2-7; 10 nucleotides line up with TRBD2. This clonotype originated in a man in his forties or fifties in good health and CMV-seronegative. CDR3 protein: CASSLAFSGRFSYEQYF. For the CDR3, the DNA is TGTGCCAGCAGCTTGGCCTTTAGCGGGAGGTTTTCCTACGAGCAGTACTTC.